Listed here are 8 T cell receptor beta chains from one sample, sequenced in a study of blood T cell repertoires in COVID-19. Only in-frame clones appear in the TCRdb table, and some are missing; sequencing was by immunoSEQ multiplex PCR. The data show a few hundred thousand clones, with around 90% seen just once and more than 0.55% held by the top ten. The source material was peripheral blood. All receptors come from a human donor in a cohort sampled during active COVID-19.

This clone was seen a handful of times. This chain links TRBV2 with TRBJ1-2, with TRBD1 matching over 10 bases. The junction had 4 bases not matched to a gene; V was cut back by 6 bases and J by 6 bases. Germline V gene sequence: CDR1 SNHLY, CDR2 FYNNEI. This CDR3 is 13 amino acids long. CDR3 in DNA: TGTGCCAGCAGGGACAGGGGGTGGGATGGCTACACCTTC. It codes for CASRDRGWDGYTF.

V and J are TRBV3-1 (or the pseudogene TRBV3-2) and TRBJ2-5; 11 positions match TRBD1. The CDR3 covers 16 residues. V lost 4 bases and J lost 5; bases outside the gene matches: 9. Germline-derived CDR1 and CDR2 are LGHDT and YNNKEL (reference sequence). This chain's CDR3 is CASSLRTGGLGETQYF. The DNA for the CDR3 is TGTGCCAGCAGCCTTAGGACAGGGGGCTTAGGGGAGACCCAGTACTTC.

The rearrangement uses TRBV4-1 and TRBJ1-5; 10 nucleotides agree with TRBD1. The CDR3 has 16 amino acids. Germline CDR1 MGHRA, CDR2 YSYEKL. The J segment lost 7 bases and the V segment lost 0 bases, leaving 6 bases of the junction unmatched. The CDR3 region is CASSQDWTGGRQPQHF. Here the CDR3 DNA reads TGCGCCAGCAGCCAAGATTGGACAGGGGGACGACAGCCCCAGCATTTT.

The chain combines TRBV27 with TRBJ2-7; 11 bases are a match to TRBD2. J was trimmed by 5 bases and V by 0 bases; bases with no gene match: 3. This CDR3 has 15 amino acids. Germline V gives CDR1 MNHEY, CDR2 SMNVEV (reference sequence). The CDR3 sequence: CASSLSTSGINEQYF. The DNA for the CDR3 is TGTGCCAGCAGTTTATCGACTAGCGGGATCAACGAGCAGTACTTC.

The chain links TRBV28 to TRBJ1-1; the D gene is possibly TRBD1 (5 bases). V lost 3 bases and J 2 bases, leaving 10 bases between the germline ends. Looked up from germline, CDR1 is MDHEN and CDR2 is SYDVKM. The CDR3 extends over 14 amino acids. CDR3 coding DNA: TGTGCCAGCAGTTTGGAGACAGACAACACTGAAGCTTTCTTT. Protein: CASSLETDNTEAFF.

The chain has TRBV15 and TRBJ1-5; 7 bases map to TRBD1. Germline trimming cut 5 bases from V and 0 bases from J; bases unmatched to any gene: 4. Germline CDR1 LNHNV, CDR2 YYDKDF (reference sequence). There are 15 residues in the CDR3. CDR3 sequence reads: CATSVDRASNQPQHF. CDR3 sequence (DNA): TGTGCCACCAGCGTCGACAGGGCTAGCAATCAGCCCCAGCATTTT.

This clone was picked up one time. The chain links TRBV6-2 or TRBV6-3 to TRBJ1-5, with D unclear. Germline V gives CDR1 MNHEY, CDR2 SVGEGT. This CDR3 has 13 amino acids. V gave up 6 bases and J gave up 4 bases, with 10 bases separating them. CDR3 region: CASSISMNQPQHF. CDR3 sequence (DNA): TGTGCCAGCAGCATTAGTATGAATCAGCCCCAGCATTTT.

The V call is TRBV5-1, the J call TRBJ1-5; D is undetermined. Trimming removed 0 bases from V and 3 bases from J, with 4 bases in between. The CDR3 loop spans 13 amino acids. Germline CDR1 is SGHRS and CDR2 is YFSETQ. For the CDR3, the DNA is TGCGCCAGCAGCTTGGAGCTCAATCAGCCCCAGCATTTT. This codes for CASSLELNQPQHF.